This TCR beta chain derives from a study of control samples from healthy donors and cancer patients. This clone was recorded once. TCRdb keeps only in-frame clones here, not all; method: immunoSEQ multiplex PCR. The data show 110,000 or so clones, around nine tenths seen once. Sequencing was performed on blood. The receptor was isolated from a human donor in good health. The donor label of this sample is uncertain.

CDR3 in DNA: TGTGCCAGTACCCCGGGACTTTGGCGTCGCGTCGAAGCTTTCTTT. Translating gives CASTPGLWRRVEAFF. The chain uses TRBV19 and TRBJ1-1, with D possibly TRBD1 on 5 matching bases. Trimming took 7 bases from V and 8 from J, leaving 23 bases between them. Germline CDR1 reads LNHDA; CDR2 reads SQIVND (reference sequence). The CDR3 length is 15 residues.